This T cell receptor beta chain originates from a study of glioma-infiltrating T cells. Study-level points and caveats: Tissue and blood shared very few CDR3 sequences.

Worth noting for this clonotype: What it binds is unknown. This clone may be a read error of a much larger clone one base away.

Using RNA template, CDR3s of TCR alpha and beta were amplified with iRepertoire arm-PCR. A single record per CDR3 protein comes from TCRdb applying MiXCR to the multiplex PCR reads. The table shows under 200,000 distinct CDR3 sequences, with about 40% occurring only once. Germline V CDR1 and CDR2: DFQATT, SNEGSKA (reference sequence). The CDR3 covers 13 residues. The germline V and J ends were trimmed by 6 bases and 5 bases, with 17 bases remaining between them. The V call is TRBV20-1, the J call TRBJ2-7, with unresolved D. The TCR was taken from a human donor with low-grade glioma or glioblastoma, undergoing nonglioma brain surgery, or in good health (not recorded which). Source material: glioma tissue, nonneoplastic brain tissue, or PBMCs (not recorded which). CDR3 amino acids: CSALGKVGDEQYF. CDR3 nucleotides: TGCAGTGCCCTGGGAAAGGTTGGAGACGAGCAGTACTTC.